Listed here are 21 T cell receptor beta chains from one sample, sequenced in a study of T cell responses to AZD1222 COVID-19 vaccine. The assay was immunoSEQ multiplex PCR, and TCRdb's table has in-frame clones only and misses some. The sample carries 130,000 to 150,000 clones, about 93% recorded once. The sample consisted of peripheral blood, taken on day 0 of AZD1222 vaccination. Source of these receptors: an adult in good health.

The chain uses TRBV7-3 and TRBJ2-3; D unresolved. The ends were cut back, 3 bases at V and 5 bases at J, with 6 bases in the middle. This CDR3 has 12 amino acids. CDR1 and CDR2 (germline): SGHTA, FQGTGA. This CDR3 reads CASSLPGDTQYF. The CDR3 nucleotides read TGTGCCAGCAGCTTGCCAGGAGATACGCAGTATTTT.

The chain recombines TRBV11-2 with TRBJ2-4; D perhaps matches TRBD2 (5 bases). The germline V gene has CDR1 SGHAT and CDR2 FQNNGV. The V end lost 1 base, the J end lost 1 base, and 5 bases lay between the germline ends. The CDR3 sequence is 14 residues long. The CDR3 region is CASSLAGAKNIQYF. Written as DNA, the CDR3 is TGTGCCAGCAGCTTAGCGGGGGCCAAAAACATTCAGTACTTC.

The chain links TRBV6-5 to TRBJ2-7, with TRBD2 matching 10 bases. The trim removed 5 bases at V and 5 bases at J, leaving 9 bases unmatched. CDR3 length equals 15 residues. The germline gives CDR1 MNHEY, CDR2 SVGAGI. The CDR3 spells CASSRIAGGGDEQYF. The CDR3 nucleotides read TGTGCCAGCAGTAGGATAGCGGGAGGTGGCGACGAGCAGTACTTC.

The V gene is TRBV6-5, the J gene TRBJ1-2; maybe TRBD1 (6 bases). Germline V lookup: CDR1 MNHEY, CDR2 SVGAGI. There are 12 residues in the CDR3. Deletions cut 7 bases from V and 5 bases from J, with 11 bases between. The DNA for the CDR3 is TGTGCCAGCACGGACAGTTATTATGGCTACACCTTC. Protein: CASTDSYYGYTF.

V gene TRBV16 combines with J gene TRBJ1-2; TRBD1 agrees at 8 bases. The CDR3 sequence is 16 residues long. Germline-derived CDR1 and CDR2 are KGHSY and FQNENV. V lost 5 bases and J lost 1; bases outside the gene matches: 9. The DNA of the CDR3 is TGTGCCAGCAGCTTCCCGGGACAGGATATTAACTATGGCTACACCTTC. Protein sequence: CASSFPGQDINYGYTF.

V gene TRBV9 combines with J gene TRBJ1-3, with 9 bases that match TRBD1. J was trimmed by 0 bases and V by 4 bases; bases with no gene match: 11. The CDR3 length is 18 residues. The germline CDR1 and CDR2 sequences are SGDLS and YYNGEE. This chain's CDR3 is CASSLRPGTGSSGNTIYF. CDR3 bases: TGTGCCAGCAGCCTACGACCGGGGACAGGGAGCTCTGGAAACACCATATATTTT.

The chain has TRBV27 and TRBJ1-5, with D hard to call. Between the trimmed V and J ends, which lost 4 bases and 3 bases, there was a span of 4 bases. The germline V gene has CDR1 MNHEY and CDR2 SMNVEV (reference sequence). This CDR3 contains 12 residues. In DNA form, the CDR3 reads TGTGCCAGCAGTTCACTCAATCAGCCCCAGCATTTT. Its translation: CASSSLNQPQHF.

The gene calls are TRBV24-1 and TRBJ1-2; 7 nucleotides line up with TRBD1. The V and J ends lost 1 base and 6 bases, in that order; junction bases with no gene match: 4. CDR1 and CDR2 from the germline V gene are KGHDR and SFDVKD. This CDR3 is built from 14 residues. CDR3 in DNA: TGTGCCACCAGTGATTTATCAGGGGGTCATGGCTACACCTTC. It encodes CATSDLSGGHGYTF.

The genes are TRBV29-1 and TRBJ1-1; tentatively, D is TRBD1 (6 bases). From germline, CDR1 is SQVTM and CDR2 ANQGSEA. Trimming removed 6 bases from V and 0 bases from J, with 17 bases in between. There are 15 residues in the CDR3. The CDR3 sequence is CSVGLPGHMNTEAFF. CDR3 nucleotide sequence: TGCAGCGTGGGACTACCGGGACACATGAACACTGAAGCTTTCTTT.

The rearrangement links TRBV10-2 to TRBJ2-7, with D maybe TRBD2 (5 bases). The CDR3 spans 16 residues. V lost 3 bases, J lost 0 bases, and 15 bases lay in between. CDR1 and CDR2 (germline): WSHSY, SAAADI. In nucleotides, the CDR3 is TGCGCCAGCAGTGACCCTCAAGGAGAGGGCTCCTACGAGCAGTACTTC. Amino acids: CASSDPQGEGSYEQYF.

The chain carries TRBV9 and TRBJ2-7; TRBD2 aligns across 15 bases. The V gene's germline CDR1 is SGDLS and CDR2 YYNGEE. The CDR3 covers 18 residues. The trim removed 4 bases at V and 2 bases at J, leaving 10 bases unmatched. As DNA, the CDR3 is TGTGCCAGCAGCCCAGGACTAGCGGGAGGGTCCCTTACCTACGAGCAGTACTTC. This gives the protein CASSPGLAGGSLTYEQYF.

The chain recombines TRBV15 with TRBJ1-2, with unresolved D. Germline assignment: CDR1 LNHNV and CDR2 YYDKDF (reference sequence). The CDR3 contains 14 residues. V lost 3 bases and J lost 2, with 10 bases in between. The CDR3 nucleotides are TGTGCCACCAGCAGGGGTTTGGGGAACTATGGCTACACCTTC. Its translation: CATSRGLGNYGYTF.

This sequence joins TRBV11-2 and TRBJ2-7; weak D call: TRBD1 (5 bases). Germline V gene sequence: CDR1 SGHAT, CDR2 FQNNGV. V was pared by 3 bases and J by 1 base, with 10 bases between. CDR3 length: 14 amino acids. The CDR3 protein is CASSLGPGSYEQYF. CDR3 coding DNA: TGTGCCAGCAGCTTGGGTCCAGGGTCCTACGAGCAGTACTTC.

The V and J genes are TRBV7-8 and TRBJ1-2, with D possibly TRBD1 on 5 matching bases. V was clipped by 1 base and J by 10 bases, with 16 bases between them. Germline V gene lookup returns CDR1 SGHVS and CDR2 FQNEAQ. This CDR3 has 14 residues. The CDR3, as DNA: TGTGCCAGCAGCTTAGGTGTAGGGACGTGGGACTACACCTTC. It translates to CASSLGVGTWDYTF. The full variable domain, its missing parts supplied by reference TRBV7-8 and TRBJ1-2, is GAGVSQSPRYKVAKRGQDVALRCDPISGHVSLFWYQQALGQGPEFLTYFQNEAQLDKSGLPSDRFFAERPEGSVSTLKIQRTQQEDSAVYLCASSLGVGTWDYTFGSGTRLTVV.

V is TRBV9 and J is TRBJ1-6; D ambiguous. CDR1 and CDR2 from the germline V gene are SGDLS and YYNGEE. The CDR3 is made up of 16 amino acids. Trimming took off 3 bases at V and 7 bases at J, with 17 bases between the two ends. The CDR3: CASSDDVGSGNSPLHF. In DNA, the CDR3 is TGTGCCAGCAGCGACGACGTTGGGTCCGGGAATTCACCCCTCCACTTT.

The CDR3 loop is CASSIGEGGETQYF. The CDR3 nucleotides read TGTGCCAGTAGTATCGGGGAGGGGGGAGAGACCCAGTACTTC. The chain recombines TRBV19 with TRBJ2-5; maybe TRBD2 (7 bases). The CDR3 is 14 amino acids. V gave up 3 bases and J gave up 4 bases, with 12 bases separating them. The germline V gene has CDR1 LNHDA and CDR2 SQIVND (reference sequence). The entire variable domain, with the rest obtained from reference TRBV19 and TRBJ2-5, is as follows: DGGITQSPKYLFRKEGQNVTLSCEQNLNHDAMYWYRQDPGQGLRLIYYSQIVNDFQKGDIAEGYSVSREKKESFPLTVTSAQKNPTAFYLCASSIGEGGETQYFGPGTRLLVL.

This clone was recorded only once. The chain uses TRBV4-3 and TRBJ2-1, with TRBD2 matching over 9 bases. This CDR3 is built from 16 residues. V shed 0 bases, J shed 4 bases, and the junction held 4 bases outside the gene matches. Germline V gives CDR1 LGHNA, CDR2 YSLEER. The CDR3 DNA reads TGCGCCAGCAGCCAAGATGTAGCGGGGGAGTACAATGAGCAGTTCTTC. This translates into CASSQDVAGEYNEQFF.

Notes on this clone: The identical CDR3 is also encoded by other nucleotide sequences in the sample. The CDR3 DNA reads TGTGCCAGCAGCCCCCCGTACCAAGAGACCCAGTACTTC. Its protein product is CASSPPYQETQYF. The chain couples TRBV7-9 to TRBJ2-5, with D uncertain. CDR3 length: 13 amino acids. Trimming removed 5 bases at V and 0 bases at J, with 7 bases between. Germline lookup yields CDR1 SEHNR and CDR2 FQNEAQ (reference sequence). Based on the CDR3 plus reference TRBV7-9 and TRBJ2-5, the full variable domain is DTGVSQNPRHKITKRGQNVTFRCDPISEHNRLYWYRQTLGQGPEFLTYFQNEAQLEKSRLLSDRFSAERPKGSFSTLEIQRTEQGDSAMYLCASSPPYQETQYFGPGTRLLVL.

The CDR3 DNA sequence: TGTGCCAGCAGCCGCTTAAACACCATATATTTT. This translates into CASSRLNTIYF. The chain employs TRBV12-3 or TRBV12-4 and TRBJ1-3; no definite D call. The CDR3 is 11 residues long. V lost 6 bases to trimming and J lost 6 bases, with 6 bases between them.

V usage is TRBV10-3 and J usage is TRBJ2-1; a weak D match, TRBD2 (6 bases). CDR1 is ENHRY and CDR2 is SYGVKD in the germline V gene. The V gene lost 10 bases and the J gene lost 7 bases, with 17 bases spanning the gap. The CDR3 is 13 residues long. The CDR3 region has the DNA TGTGCCAGCGGGAAGGGCTTTCTGAATGAGCAGTTCTTC. Translated, it gives CASGKGFLNEQFF.

The chain combines TRBV27 with TRBJ2-2; D may match TRBD1 or TRBD2 (5 bases each). This CDR3 is 14 amino acids long. Germline CDR1 MNHEY, CDR2 SMNVEV (reference sequence). V shed 6 bases and J shed 5 bases, with 13 bases lying between them. CDR3 DNA sequence: TGTGCCAGCAGCCCGGGGCATGGGACCGGGGAGCTGTTTTTT. Translated: CASSPGHGTGELFF.